The rows below give T cell receptor beta chains drawn from one sample of a study of breast tumors, draining lymph nodes, adjacent tissues. Each CDR3 protein gets one entry after TCRdb re-called the multiplex PCR reads with MiXCR. The sample lists roughly 220,000 distinct CDR3 sequences, less than 35% occurring once. The sample consisted of axillary lymph node tissue. The receptors come from a female donor with breast cancer. Some clones in this sample may be carry-over from other donors' samples. CDR3s include the opening cysteine and the closing phenylalanine or tryptophan. The D gene is left open where the match is weak. Rows give clone size only sometimes, using once, few, many, or a class for an expanded clone.

size | D | J | V | DNA | CDR3
- | TRBD1 | TRBJ2-6 | TRBV9 | TGTGCCAGCAGCGAGGGGACAGGTTTCTCTGGGGCGGCCAACGTCCTGACTTTC | CASSEGTGFSGAANVLTF
- | - | TRBJ1-6 | TRBV9 | TGTGCCAGCAGCGTTGACAGTATAAATTCACCCCTCCACTTT | CASSVDSINSPLHF
many | - | TRBJ2-7 | TRBV6-1 | TGTGCCAGCAGTGGGGGACTCAGCTCCTACGAGCAGTACTTC | CASSGGLSSYEQYF
many | - | TRBJ1-4 | TRBV4-1 | TGCGCCAGCAGCCAAGGGGCAGGGGTTTCATCTAATGAAAAACTGTTTTTT | CASSQGAGVSSNEKLFF
many | - | TRBJ1-2 | TRBV6-5 | TGTGCCAGCAGTTACGATATTCAGAAGGGTGGAGGCTACACCTTC | CASSYDIQKGGGYTF
many | TRBD1 | TRBJ1-6 | TRBV19 | TGTGCCAGCGGACAGGGGGCTGACTCACCCCTCCACTTT | CASGQGADSPLHF
many | TRBD1 | TRBJ1-2 | TRBV20-1 | TGCAGTGCGACCCTCGGGACAGGGTACTATGGCTACACCTTC | CSATLGTGYYGYTF
many | TRBD2 | TRBJ2-1 | TRBV9 | TGTGCCAGCAGCCCCTTCCCCACTAGCGGGAGGGCCGATGAGCAGTTCTTC | CASSPFPTSGRADEQFF
many | TRBD2 | TRBJ2-3 | TRBV10-3 | TGTGCCATCAGTGATCGTGGGGGGGTTCTAACAGATACGCAGTATTTT | CAISDRGGVLTDTQYF
- | - | TRBJ1-5 | TRBV6-5 | TGTGCCAGCAGTTACTATCCGAAAGGGAGCAATCAGCCCCAGCATTTT | CASSYYPKGSNQPQHF
many | - | TRBJ1-5 | TRBV2 | TGTGCCAGCAGGGGGGTCAGCAATCAGCCCCAGCATTTT | CASRGVSNQPQHF
many | TRBD1 | TRBJ1-3 | TRBV7-2 | TGTGCCAGCAGCTTAGACCGGACAGGGAGAAACACCATATATTTT | CASSLDRTGRNTIYF
- | TRBD2 | TRBJ2-5 | TRBV15 | TGTGCCACCAGCAGTACTAGCGGGAGTGAGACCCAGTACTTC | CATSSTSGSETQYF
few | TRBD2 | TRBJ2-3 | TRBV6-1 | TGTGCCAGCAGACGGACTAGCGGGATCACAGATACGCAGTATTTT | CASRRTSGITDTQYF
many | - | TRBJ2-2 | TRBV11-3 | TGTGCCAGCAGCTTAGACCCCGGACACCGCACCGGGGAGCTGTTTTTT | CASSLDPGHRTGELFF
- | TRBD2 | TRBJ2-7 | TRBV2 | TGTGCCAGCAGCCATACCTACGGGGGGGCCGACGAGCAGTACTTC | CASSHTYGGADEQYF
many | - | TRBJ2-2 | TRBV4-1 | TGCGCCAGCAGCCAAGATCGCAGAGGCGCGAACACCGGGGAGCTGTTTTTT | CASSQDRRGANTGELFF
- | TRBD1 | TRBJ2-3 | TRBV5-1 | TGCGCCAGCAGCCCACAGGGGGCAGGTAGGAATGAGCAGTATTTT | CASSPQGAGRNEQYF
many | TRBD1 | TRBJ1-4 | TRBV4-1 | TGCGCCAGCAGCACGATACAGGGGTTGGATGAAAAACTGTTTTTT | CASSTIQGLDEKLFF
- | - | TRBJ2-3 | TRBV3-1 | TGTGCCAGCAGCCAAGGTCCAGGGCCCACGCAGTATTTT | CASSQGPGPTQYF
- | - | TRBJ1-4 | TRBV2 | TGTGCCGCCAGCGGGAGTAATGAAAAACTGTTTTTT | CAASGSNEKLFF
many | - | TRBJ2-7 | TRBV7-9 | TGTGCCAGCAGCTTGGAAGGAGGGCCCCACGAGCAGTACTTC | CASSLEGGPHEQYF
- | - | TRBJ2-3 | TRBV2 | TGTGCCAGCAGGATCGAACAGGGCACTAGCACAGATACGCAGTATTTT | CASRIEQGTSTDTQYF
- | TRBD2 | TRBJ2-5 | TRBV3-1 | TGTGCCAGCAGCCAAGCTGGAGCGGGGGGCCAGTACTTC | CASSQAGAGGQYF
- | TRBD1 | TRBJ1-6 | TRBV15 | TGTGCCACCAGCAGAGTCTGGACAGGGAAACATTCACCCCTCCACTTT | CATSRVWTGKHSPLHF
- | TRBD2 | TRBJ2-6 | TRBV9 | TGTGCCAGCAGCGTAAGCGGGAATTCTGGGGCCAACGTCCTGACTTTC | CASSVSGNSGANVLTF
many | TRBD1 | TRBJ2-2 | TRBV7-6 | TGTGCCAGCAGCATCCAGGGGGACACCGGGGAGCTGTTTTTT | CASSIQGDTGELFF
many | - | TRBJ2-5 | TRBV4-2 | TGTGCCAGCAGCCCCGCCGGGACTGACGAGACCCAGTACTTC | CASSPAGTDETQYF
- | - | TRBJ2-1 | TRBV20-1 | TGCAGTGCTAGAGATAAGGGGGGAAGGGCTGAGCAGTTCTTC | CSARDKGGRAEQFF
many | TRBD2 | TRBJ2-5 | TRBV7-9 | TGTGCCAGCAGCTCGACTAGCGGGGAGGAGACCCAGTACTTC | CASSSTSGEETQYF
many | - | TRBJ2-1 | TRBV5-1 | TGCGCCAGCAGCTTGGGCAGCAGCCTCTCCTACAATGAGCAGTTCTTC | CASSLGSSLSYNEQFF
- | - | TRBJ2-1 | TRBV5-1 | TGCGCCAGCAGCTTGGCCGGCGGTTCTGGGGATTTGAATGAGCAGTTCTTC | CASSLAGGSGDLNEQFF
few | TRBD2 | TRBJ2-2 | TRBV6-5 | TGTGCCAGCAGTCACGGGGCTAGCGGGGGGGTTGTGGAGCTGTTTTTT | CASSHGASGGVVELFF
many | - | TRBJ1-2 | TRBV20-1 | TGCAGTGCCAGCCTACAGGGATCGGGCTATGGCTACACCTTC | CSASLQGSGYGYTF
many | - | TRBJ2-1 | TRBV20-1 | TGCAGTGCTAGAGGTTTTAGTGACCACAATGAGCAGTTCTTC | CSARGFSDHNEQFF
- | - | TRBJ1-5 | TRBV7-7 | TGTGCTAGTGTACAGGGTGGGGGCAATCAGCCCCAGCATTTT | CASVQGGGNQPQHF
many | - | TRBJ2-6 | TRBV3-1 | TGTGCCAGCAGCACGTGGGCCTCTGGGGCCAACGTCCTGACTTTC | CASSTWASGANVLTF
many | - | TRBJ2-7 | TRBV20-1 | TGCAGCCTAAGAGCGGGCCCACCCCCTTACGAGCAGTACTTC | CSLRAGPPPYEQYF
many | - | TRBJ2-5 | TRBV7-3 | TGTGCCAGCAGCTTAACCCGCCAAGAGACCCAGTACTTC | CASSLTRQETQYF
few | - | TRBJ1-4 | TRBV27 | TGTGCCAGCAGTTTTCTTCCACAAGCTAATGAAAAACTGTTTTTT | CASSFLPQANEKLFF
many | - | TRBJ2-2 | TRBV6-6 | TGTGCCAGCAGTTACTCGAGCACCGGGGAGCTGTTTTTT | CASSYSSTGELFF